This TCR beta chain was sequenced during a study of shared clonotypes between healthy human individuals. Sequencing used immunoSEQ multiplex PCR; TCRdb keeps in-frame clones, though not all of them. The repertoire holds hundreds of thousands of clones, with approximately 79% as singletons. The specimen was memory CD4+ T cells sorted from blood. Subset meaning: CD45RA-negative fraction. The receptor's source is a woman in her twenties or thirties in good health.

CDR3 region: CASSLESGTTEAFF. The DNA for the CDR3 is TGCGCCAGCAGCTTGGAGTCAGGGACCACTGAAGCTTTCTTT. The chain carries TRBV5-1 and TRBJ1-1; D may be TRBD1 (5 bases). The germline V gene has CDR1 SGHRS and CDR2 YFSETQ. Trimming removed 0 bases from V and 4 bases from J, with 10 bases in between. This CDR3 contains 14 residues.